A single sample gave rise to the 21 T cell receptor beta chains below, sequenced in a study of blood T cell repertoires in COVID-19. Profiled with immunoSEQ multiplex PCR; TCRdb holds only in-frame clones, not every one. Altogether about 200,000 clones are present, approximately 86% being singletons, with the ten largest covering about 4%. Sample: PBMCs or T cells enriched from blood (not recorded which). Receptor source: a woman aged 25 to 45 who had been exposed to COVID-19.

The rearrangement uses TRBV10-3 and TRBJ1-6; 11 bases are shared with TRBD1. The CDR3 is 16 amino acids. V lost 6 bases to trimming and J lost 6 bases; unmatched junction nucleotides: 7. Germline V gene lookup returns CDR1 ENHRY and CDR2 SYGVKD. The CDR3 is CAISQLGTGGNSPLHF. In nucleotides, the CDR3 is TGTGCCATCAGCCAACTCGGGACAGGGGGTAATTCACCCCTCCACTTT.

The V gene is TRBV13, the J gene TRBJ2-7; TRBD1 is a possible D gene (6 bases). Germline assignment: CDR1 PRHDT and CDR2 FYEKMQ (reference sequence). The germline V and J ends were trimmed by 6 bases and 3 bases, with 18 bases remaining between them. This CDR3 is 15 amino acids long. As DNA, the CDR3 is TGTGCCAGCAGTTACAGGGAACCCGTGGGCTACGAGCAGTACTTC. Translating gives CASSYREPVGYEQYF.

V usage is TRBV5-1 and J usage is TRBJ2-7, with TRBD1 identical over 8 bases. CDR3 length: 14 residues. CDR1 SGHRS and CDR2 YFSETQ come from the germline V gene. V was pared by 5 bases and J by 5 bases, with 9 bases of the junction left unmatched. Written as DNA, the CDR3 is TGCGCCAGCAGAACCACAGGGGGTGCCAACGAGCAGTACTTC. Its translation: CASRTTGGANEQYF.

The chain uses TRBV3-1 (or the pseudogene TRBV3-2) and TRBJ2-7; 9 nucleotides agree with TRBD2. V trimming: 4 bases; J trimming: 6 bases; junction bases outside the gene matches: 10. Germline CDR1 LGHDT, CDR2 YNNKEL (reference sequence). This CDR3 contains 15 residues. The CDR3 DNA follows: TGTGCCAGCAGCCGGGGACTAGCCGGGGCTCCCGAGCAGTACTTC. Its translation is CASSRGLAGAPEQYF.

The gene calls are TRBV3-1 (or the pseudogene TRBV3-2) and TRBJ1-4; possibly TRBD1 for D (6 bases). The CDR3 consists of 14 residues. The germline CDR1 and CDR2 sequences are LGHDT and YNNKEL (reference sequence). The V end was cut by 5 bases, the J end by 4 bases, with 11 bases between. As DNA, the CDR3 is TGTGCCAGCAGCGTTCGGACAGTTAATGAAAAACTGTTTTTT. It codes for CASSVRTVNEKLFF.

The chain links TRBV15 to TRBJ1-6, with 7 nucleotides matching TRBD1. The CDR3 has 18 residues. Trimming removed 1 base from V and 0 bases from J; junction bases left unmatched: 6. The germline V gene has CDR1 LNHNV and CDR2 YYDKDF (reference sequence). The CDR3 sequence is CATSRGRGDSSYNSPLHF. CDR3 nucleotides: TGTGCCACCAGCAGAGGGCGGGGGGACAGCTCCTATAATTCACCCCTCCACTTT. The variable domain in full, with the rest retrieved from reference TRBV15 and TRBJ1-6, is DAMVIQNPRYQVTQFGKPVTLSCSQTLNHNVMYWYQQKSSQAPKLLFHYYDKDFNNEADTPDNFQSRRPNTSFCFLDIRSPGLGDTAMYLCATSRGRGDSSYNSPLHFGNGTRLTVT.

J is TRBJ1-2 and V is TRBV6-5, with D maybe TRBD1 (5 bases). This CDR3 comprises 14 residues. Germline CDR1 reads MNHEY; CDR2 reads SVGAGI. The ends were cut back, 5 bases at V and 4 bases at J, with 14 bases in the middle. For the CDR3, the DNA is TGTGCCAGCAGTCACGGGAGGGACTCCTATGGCTACACCTTC. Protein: CASSHGRDSYGYTF.

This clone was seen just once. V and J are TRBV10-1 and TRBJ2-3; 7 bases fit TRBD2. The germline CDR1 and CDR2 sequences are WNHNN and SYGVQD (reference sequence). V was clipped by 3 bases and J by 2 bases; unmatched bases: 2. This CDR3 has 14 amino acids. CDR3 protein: CASSDGLVTDTQYF. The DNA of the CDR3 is TGCGCCAGCAGTGACGGACTAGTCACAGATACGCAGTATTTT.

In nucleotides, the CDR3 is TGTGCCAGCAGCTCATTACCCTCTAGCGGGGGCCTCGGGGGGGCAGATACGCAGTATTTT. Amino acids: CASSSLPSSGGLGGADTQYF. This chain connects TRBV5-8 to TRBJ2-3; TRBD2 matches at 10 bases. V shed 3 bases and J 4 bases; nucleotides not matched to a gene: 20. The germline gives CDR1 SGHTS, CDR2 YDEGEE. There are 20 residues in the CDR3.

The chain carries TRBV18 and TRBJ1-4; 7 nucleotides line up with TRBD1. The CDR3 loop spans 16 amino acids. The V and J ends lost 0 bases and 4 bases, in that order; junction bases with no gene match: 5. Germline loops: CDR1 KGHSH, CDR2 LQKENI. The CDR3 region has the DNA TGTGCCAGCTCACCACCCACGACAGGGCTTAATGAAAAACTGTTTTTT. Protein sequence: CASSPPTTGLNEKLFF.

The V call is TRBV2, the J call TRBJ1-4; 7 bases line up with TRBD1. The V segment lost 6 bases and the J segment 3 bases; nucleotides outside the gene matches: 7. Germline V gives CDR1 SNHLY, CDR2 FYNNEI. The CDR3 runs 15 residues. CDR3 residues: CASRATGVANEKLFF. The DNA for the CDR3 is TGTGCCAGCAGGGCAACAGGGGTGGCTAATGAAAAACTGTTTTTT. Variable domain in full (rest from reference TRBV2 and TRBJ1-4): EPEVTQTPSHQVTQMGQEVILRCVPISNHLYFYWYRQILGQKVEFLVSFYNNEISEKSEIFDDQFSVERPDGSNFTLKIRSTKLEDSAMYFCASRATGVANEKLFFGSGTQLSVL.

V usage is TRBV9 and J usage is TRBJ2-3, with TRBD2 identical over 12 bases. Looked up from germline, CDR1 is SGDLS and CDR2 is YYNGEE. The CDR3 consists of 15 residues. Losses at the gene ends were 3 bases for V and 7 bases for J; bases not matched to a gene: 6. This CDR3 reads CASSGILAGGHTQYF. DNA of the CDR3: TGTGCCAGCAGCGGAATACTAGCGGGGGGTCATACGCAGTATTTT.

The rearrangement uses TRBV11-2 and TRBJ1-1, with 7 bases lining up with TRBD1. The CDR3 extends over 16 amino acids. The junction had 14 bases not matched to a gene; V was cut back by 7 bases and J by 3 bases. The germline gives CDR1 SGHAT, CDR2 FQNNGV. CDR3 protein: CASKRLKGATYTEAFF. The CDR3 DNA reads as TGTGCCAGCAAACGATTGAAGGGGGCGACTTACACTGAAGCTTTCTTT.

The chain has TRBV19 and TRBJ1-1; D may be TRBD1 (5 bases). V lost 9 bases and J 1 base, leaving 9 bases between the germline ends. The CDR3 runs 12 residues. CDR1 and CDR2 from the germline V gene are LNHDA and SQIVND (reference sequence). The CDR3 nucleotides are TGTGCCAGCAGGGATTGGAACACTGAAGCTTTCTTT. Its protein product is CASRDWNTEAFF.

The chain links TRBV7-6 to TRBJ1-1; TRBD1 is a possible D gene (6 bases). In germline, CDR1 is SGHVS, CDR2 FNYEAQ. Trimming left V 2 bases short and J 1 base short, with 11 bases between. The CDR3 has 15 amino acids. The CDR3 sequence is CASSLPGAQNTEAFF. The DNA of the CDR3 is TGTGCCAGCAGCTTACCAGGGGCCCAGAACACTGAAGCTTTCTTT.

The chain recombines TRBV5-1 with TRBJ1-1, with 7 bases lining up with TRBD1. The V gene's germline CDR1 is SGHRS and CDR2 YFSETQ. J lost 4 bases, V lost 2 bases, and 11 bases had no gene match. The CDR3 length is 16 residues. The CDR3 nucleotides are TGCGCCAGCAGCTTCACCCCCGGGGCAGGGGGCACTGAAGCTTTCTTT. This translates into CASSFTPGAGGTEAFF.

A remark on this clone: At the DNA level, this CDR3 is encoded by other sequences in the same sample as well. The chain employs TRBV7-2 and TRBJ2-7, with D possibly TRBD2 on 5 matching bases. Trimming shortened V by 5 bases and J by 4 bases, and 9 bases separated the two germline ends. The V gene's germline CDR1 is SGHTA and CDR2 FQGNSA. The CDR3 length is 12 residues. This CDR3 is CASSLGVYEQYF. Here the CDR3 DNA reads TGTGCCAGCAGCCTCGGGGTATACGAGCAGTACTTC.

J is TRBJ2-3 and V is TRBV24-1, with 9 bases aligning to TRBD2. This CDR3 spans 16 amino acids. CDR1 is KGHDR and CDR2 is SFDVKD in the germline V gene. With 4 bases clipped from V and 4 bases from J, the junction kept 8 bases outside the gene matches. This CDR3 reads CATSDRGGAGPDTQYF. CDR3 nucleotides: TGTGCCACCAGTGACCGCGGGGGGGCGGGCCCAGATACGCAGTATTTT.

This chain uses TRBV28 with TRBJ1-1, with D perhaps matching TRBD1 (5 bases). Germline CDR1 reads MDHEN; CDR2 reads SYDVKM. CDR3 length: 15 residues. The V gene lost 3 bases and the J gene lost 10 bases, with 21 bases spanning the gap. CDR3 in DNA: TGTGCCAGCAGTTTGCCTGGAGGGGCGAACGGGGGAGCTTTCTTT. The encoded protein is CASSLPGGANGGAFF. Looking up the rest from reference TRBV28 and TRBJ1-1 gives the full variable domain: DVKVTQSSRYLVKRTGEKVFLECVQDMDHENMFWYRQDPGLGLRLIYFSYDVKMKEKGDIPEGYSVSREKKERFSLILESASTNQTSMYLCASSLPGGANGGAFFGQGTRLTVV.

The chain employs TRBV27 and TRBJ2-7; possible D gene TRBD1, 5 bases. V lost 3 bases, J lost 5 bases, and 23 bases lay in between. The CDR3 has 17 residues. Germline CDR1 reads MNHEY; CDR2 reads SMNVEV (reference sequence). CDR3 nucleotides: TGTGCCAGCAGTTTCTCCGGCCAGGGCCGCAGCCGTGACGAGCAGTACTTC. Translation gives CASSFSGQGRSRDEQYF.

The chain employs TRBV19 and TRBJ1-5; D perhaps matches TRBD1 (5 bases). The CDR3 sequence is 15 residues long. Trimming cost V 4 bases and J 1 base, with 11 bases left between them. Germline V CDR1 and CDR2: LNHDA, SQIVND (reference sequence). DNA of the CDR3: TGTGCCAGTAGTAGTGCAGGGCGCAGCAATCAGCCCCAGCATTTT. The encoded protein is CASSSAGRSNQPQHF.